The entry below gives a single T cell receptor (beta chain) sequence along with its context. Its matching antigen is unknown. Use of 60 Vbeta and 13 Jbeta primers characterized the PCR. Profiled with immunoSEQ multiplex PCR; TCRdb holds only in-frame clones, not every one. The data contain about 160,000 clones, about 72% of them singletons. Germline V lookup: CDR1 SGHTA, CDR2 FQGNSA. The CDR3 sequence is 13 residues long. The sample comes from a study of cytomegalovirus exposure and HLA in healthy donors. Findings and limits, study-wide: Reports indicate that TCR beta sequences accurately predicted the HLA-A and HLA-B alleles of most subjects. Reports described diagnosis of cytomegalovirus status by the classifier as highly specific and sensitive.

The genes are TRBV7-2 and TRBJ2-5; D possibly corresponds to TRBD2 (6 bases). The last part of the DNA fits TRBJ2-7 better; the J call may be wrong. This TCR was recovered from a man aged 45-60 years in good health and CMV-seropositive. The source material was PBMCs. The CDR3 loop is CASSRDSTYEQYF. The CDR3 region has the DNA TGTGCCAGCAGTCGGGACTCAACCTACGAGCAGTACTTC.